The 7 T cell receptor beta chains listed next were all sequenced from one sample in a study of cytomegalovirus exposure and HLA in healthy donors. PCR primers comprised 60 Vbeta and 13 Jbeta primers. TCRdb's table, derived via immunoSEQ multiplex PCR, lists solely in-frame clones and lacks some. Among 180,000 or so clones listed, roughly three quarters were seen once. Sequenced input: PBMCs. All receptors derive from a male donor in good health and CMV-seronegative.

Written as DNA, the CDR3 is TGCGCCAGCAGCTTGGCTAGCGGGGGGGCCGTGGGTTCGGGTGAGCAGTTCTTC. Its translation: CASSLASGGAVGSGEQFF. V gene TRBV5-1 combines with J gene TRBJ2-1; 12 positions agree with TRBD2. V gave up 0 bases and J gave up 9 bases; unmatched junction bases: 13. This CDR3 spans 18 amino acids. Per the germline V gene, CDR1 is SGHRS and CDR2 is YFSETQ. Full variable domain (rest looked up from reference TRBV5-1 and TRBJ2-1): KAGVTQTPRYLIKTRGQQVTLSCSPISGHRSVSWYQQTPGQGLQFLFEYFSETQRNKGNFPGRFSGRQFSNSRSEMNVSTLELGDSALYLCASSLASGGAVGSGEQFFGPGTRLTVL.

CDR3 nucleotide sequence: TGTGCCAGCAGCCAGGGACAGGGCAATCAGCCCCAGCATTTT. The encoded protein is CASSQGQGNQPQHF. The rearrangement uses TRBV28 and TRBJ1-5; 8 positions match TRBD1. This CDR3 is 14 amino acids long. From germline, CDR1 is MDHEN and CDR2 SYDVKM. V shed 6 bases and J 2 bases; nucleotides not matched to a gene: 3. The whole variable domain, filled in from reference TRBV28 and TRBJ1-5, reads DVKVTQSSRYLVKRTGEKVFLECVQDMDHENMFWYRQDPGLGLRLIYFSYDVKMKEKGDIPEGYSVSREKKERFSLILESASTNQTSMYLCASSQGQGNQPQHFGDGTRLSIL.

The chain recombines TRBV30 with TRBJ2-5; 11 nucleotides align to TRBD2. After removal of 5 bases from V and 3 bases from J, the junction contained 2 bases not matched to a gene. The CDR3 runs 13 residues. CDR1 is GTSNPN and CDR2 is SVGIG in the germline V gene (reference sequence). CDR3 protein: CAWFSGGEETQYF. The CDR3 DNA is TGTGCCTGGTTTAGCGGGGGGGAAGAGACCCAGTACTTC. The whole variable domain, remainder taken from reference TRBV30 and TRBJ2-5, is SQTIHQWPATLVQPVGSPLSLECTVEGTSNPNLYWYRQAAGRGLQLLFYSVGIGQISSEVPQNLSASRPQDRQFILSSKKLLLSDSGFYLCAWFSGGEETQYFGPGTRLLVL.

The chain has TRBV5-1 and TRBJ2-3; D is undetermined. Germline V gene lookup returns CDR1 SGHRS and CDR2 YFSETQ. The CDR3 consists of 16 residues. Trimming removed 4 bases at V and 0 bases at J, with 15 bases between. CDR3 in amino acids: CASSRVIRSSTDTQYF. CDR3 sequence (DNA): TGCGCCAGCAGCCGGGTCATAAGGTCTAGCACAGATACGCAGTATTTT. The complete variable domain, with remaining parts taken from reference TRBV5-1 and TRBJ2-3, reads KAGVTQTPRYLIKTRGQQVTLSCSPISGHRSVSWYQQTPGQGLQFLFEYFSETQRNKGNFPGRFSGRQFSNSRSEMNVSTLELGDSALYLCASSRVIRSSTDTQYFGPGTRLTVL.

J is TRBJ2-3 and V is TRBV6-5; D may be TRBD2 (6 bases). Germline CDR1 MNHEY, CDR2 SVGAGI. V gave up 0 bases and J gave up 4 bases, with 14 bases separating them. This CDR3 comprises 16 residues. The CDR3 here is CASSYSRLVGADTQYF. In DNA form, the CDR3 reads TGTGCCAGCAGTTACTCCAGACTAGTAGGTGCAGATACGCAGTATTTT.

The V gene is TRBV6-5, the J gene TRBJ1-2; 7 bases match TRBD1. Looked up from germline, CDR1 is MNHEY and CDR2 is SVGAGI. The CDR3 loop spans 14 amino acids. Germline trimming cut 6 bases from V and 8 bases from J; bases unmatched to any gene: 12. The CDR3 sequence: CASRGGQSSRGYTF. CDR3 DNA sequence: TGTGCCAGCAGAGGGGGACAGTCATCCCGGGGCTACACCTTC.

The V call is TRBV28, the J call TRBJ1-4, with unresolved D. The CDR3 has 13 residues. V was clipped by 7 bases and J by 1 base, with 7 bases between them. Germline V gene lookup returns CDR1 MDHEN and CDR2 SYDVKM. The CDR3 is CASTTLTNEKLFF. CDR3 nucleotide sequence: TGTGCCAGCACCACATTAACTAATGAAAAACTGTTTTTT. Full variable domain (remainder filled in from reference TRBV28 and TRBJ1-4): DVKVTQSSRYLVKRTGEKVFLECVQDMDHENMFWYRQDPGLGLRLIYFSYDVKMKEKGDIPEGYSVSREKKERFSLILESASTNQTSMYLCASTTLTNEKLFFGSGTQLSVL.